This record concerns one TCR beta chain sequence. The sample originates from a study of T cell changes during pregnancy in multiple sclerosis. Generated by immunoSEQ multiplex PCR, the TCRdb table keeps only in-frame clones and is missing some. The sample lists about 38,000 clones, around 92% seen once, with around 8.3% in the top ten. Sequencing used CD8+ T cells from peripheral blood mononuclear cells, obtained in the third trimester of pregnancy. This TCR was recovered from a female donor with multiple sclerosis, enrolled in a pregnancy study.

CDR3 in amino acids: CASSFTQTTNEKLFF. In DNA, the CDR3 is TGTGCCAGTAGTTTCACACAGACAACTAATGAAAAACTGTTTTTT. The V and J genes are TRBV19 and TRBJ1-4; D ambiguous. Between the trimmed V and J ends, which lost 5 bases and 0 bases, there was a span of 10 bases. The germline V gene encodes CDR1 LNHDA and CDR2 SQIVND (reference sequence). The CDR3 runs 15 residues. Filled out from reference TRBV19 and TRBJ1-4, the complete variable domain reads DGGITQSPKYLFRKEGQNVTLSCEQNLNHDAMYWYRQDPGQGLRLIYYSQIVNDFQKGDIAEGYSVSREKKESFPLTVTSAQKNPTAFYLCASSFTQTTNEKLFFGSGTQLSVL.